The entry that follows covers one T cell receptor beta chain sequence. The data belong to a study of blood T cell repertoires in COVID-19. Study information: T cells, B-cell-depleted T cells, or PBMCs supplied cDNA or gDNA.

TCRdb's table, derived via immunoSEQ multiplex PCR, lists solely in-frame clones and lacks some. The sample includes around 120,000 clones, over 75% of them seen just once. Specimen: peripheral blood. The clonotype originates from an elderly man with acute or convalescent COVID-19.

The CDR3 protein is CSVEWGGNTEAFF. CDR3 sequence (DNA): TGCAGCGTTGAATGGGGGGGGAACACTGAAGCTTTCTTT. V gene TRBV29-1 combines with J gene TRBJ1-1; TRBD1 might be the D (5 bases). In germline, CDR1 is SQVTM, CDR2 ANQGSEA. V lost 2 bases and J lost 1, with 8 bases in between. The CDR3 covers 13 residues.